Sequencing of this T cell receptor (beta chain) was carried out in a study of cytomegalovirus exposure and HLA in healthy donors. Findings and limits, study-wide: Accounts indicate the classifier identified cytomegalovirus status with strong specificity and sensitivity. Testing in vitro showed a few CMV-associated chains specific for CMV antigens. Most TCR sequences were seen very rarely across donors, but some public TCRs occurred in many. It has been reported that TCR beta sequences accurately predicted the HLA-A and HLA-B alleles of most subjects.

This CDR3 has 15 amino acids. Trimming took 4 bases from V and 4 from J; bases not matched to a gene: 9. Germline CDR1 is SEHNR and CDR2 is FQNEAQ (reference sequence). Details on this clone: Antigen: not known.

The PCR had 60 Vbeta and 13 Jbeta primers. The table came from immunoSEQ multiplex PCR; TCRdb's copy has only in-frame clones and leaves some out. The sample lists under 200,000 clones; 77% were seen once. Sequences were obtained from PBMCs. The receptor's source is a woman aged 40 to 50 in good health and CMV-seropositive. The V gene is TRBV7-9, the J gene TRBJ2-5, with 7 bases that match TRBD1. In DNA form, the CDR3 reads TGTGCCAGCAGCTCGGCAGCCTCAGGGGGAGAGACCCAGTACTTC. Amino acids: CASSSAASGGETQYF.